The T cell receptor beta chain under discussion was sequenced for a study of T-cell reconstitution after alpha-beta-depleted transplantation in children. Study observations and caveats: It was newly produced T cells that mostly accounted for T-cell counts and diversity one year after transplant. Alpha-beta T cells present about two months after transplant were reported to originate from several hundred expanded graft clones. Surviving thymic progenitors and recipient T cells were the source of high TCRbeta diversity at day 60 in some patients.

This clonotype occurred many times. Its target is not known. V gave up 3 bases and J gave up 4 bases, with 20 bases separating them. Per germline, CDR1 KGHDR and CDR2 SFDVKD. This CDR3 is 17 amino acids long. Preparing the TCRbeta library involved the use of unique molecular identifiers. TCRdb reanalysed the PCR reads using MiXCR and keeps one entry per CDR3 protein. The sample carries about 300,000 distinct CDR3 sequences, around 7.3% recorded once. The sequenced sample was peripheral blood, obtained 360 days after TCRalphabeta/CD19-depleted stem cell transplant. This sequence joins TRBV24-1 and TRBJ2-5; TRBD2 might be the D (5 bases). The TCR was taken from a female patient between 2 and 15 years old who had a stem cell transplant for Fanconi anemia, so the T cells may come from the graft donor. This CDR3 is CATSDPGIEGNGETQYF. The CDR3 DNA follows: TGTGCCACCAGTGATCCCGGGATTGAGGGAAACGGAGAGACCCAGTACTTC.